A single sample is the source of the 5 T cell receptor beta chains below, sequenced in a study of cytomegalovirus exposure and HLA in healthy donors. Measured with immunoSEQ multiplex PCR; TCRdb has only the in-frame clones, and not every one. The sample has roughly 250,000 clones, 80% to 90% seen once. Source material: PBMCs. These receptors were obtained from a man aged 18 to 30 in good health and CMV-seronegative.

This clone was observed a few times. This rearrangement joins TRBV6-4 to TRBJ2-7, with 10 bases matching TRBD1. The CDR3 is made up of 14 amino acids. Germline assignment: CDR1 MRHNA and CDR2 SNTAGT. J was trimmed by 7 bases and V by 6 bases; bases with no gene match: 9. The CDR3 DNA reads as TGTGCCAGCAGGGGGGGACAGGGGTCTGGTGAGCAGTACTTC. Translating gives CASRGGQGSGEQYF.

The V gene is TRBV18, the J gene TRBJ2-2; 8 bases fit TRBD1. The CDR3 covers 15 residues. V gave up 6 bases and J gave up 5 bases; unmatched junction bases: 8. Per the germline V gene, CDR1 is KGHSH and CDR2 is LQKENI. DNA of the CDR3: TGTGCCAGCTCTCAGGACAGGGTTTCGACCGGGGAGCTGTTTTTT. Protein: CASSQDRVSTGELFF.

The rearrangement uses TRBV6-5 and TRBJ1-1; 7 nucleotides align to TRBD1. V dropped 4 bases and J dropped 4; count of bases not matched to a gene: 12. Looked up from germline, CDR1 is MNHEY and CDR2 is SVGAGI. CDR3 length: 16 residues. Written as DNA, the CDR3 is TGTGCCAGCAGTTCAGTAAGGGGGCGGAGGGGCACTGAAGCTTTCTTT. Its translation is CASSSVRGRRGTEAFF.

The chain carries TRBV28 and TRBJ2-7; 10 nucleotides align to TRBD2. Trimming removed 5 bases from V and 2 bases from J; junction bases left unmatched: 12. This CDR3 spans 17 amino acids. Looked up from germline, CDR1 is MDHEN and CDR2 is SYDVKM. CDR3 bases: TGTGCCAGCAGTCCACCGGAGGAGCGGGAGGGAACCTACGAGCAGTACTTC. This sequence encodes CASSPPEEREGTYEQYF. The full variable domain, rest sourced from reference TRBV28 and TRBJ2-7, is DVKVTQSSRYLVKRTGEKVFLECVQDMDHENMFWYRQDPGLGLRLIYFSYDVKMKEKGDIPEGYSVSREKKERFSLILESASTNQTSMYLCASSPPEEREGTYEQYFGPGTRLTVT.

V and J are TRBV20-1 and TRBJ2-3, with a tentative D call TRBD1 (5 bases). Trimming shortened V by 6 bases and J by 5 bases, and 9 bases separated the two germline ends. CDR3 length: 11 amino acids. The germline V gene encodes CDR1 DFQATT and CDR2 SNEGSKA (reference sequence). The CDR3 coding sequence is TGCAGTGCGGTGGACATAGATACGCAGTATTTT. As protein: CSAVDIDTQYF.